This TCR beta chain was recovered during a study of OX40 agonist ivuxolimab in advanced cancers. Study information: Dose-escalation cases comprised hepatocellular carcinoma, melanoma, renal cell or head and neck cancer. Partial responses were seen in three patients, one with hepatocellular carcinoma and two with cutaneous melanoma.

Germline CDR1 SGHTS, CDR2 YDEGEE. V shed 4 bases and J shed 2 bases, with 16 bases lying between them. The CDR3 totals 16 residues. Libraries were prepared by immunoSEQ multiplex PCR; TCRdb keeps only in-frame clonotypes and omits some of them. Of more than 65,000 clones in the sample, roughly 85% were seen once. This clone was seen once. Its target is unknown. Points from the study as a whole: CD4+ T cells averaged fewer expanded clones than CD8+ T cells.

This specimen was CD4+ or CD8+ T cells sorted from blood, taken in a trial of the OX40 agonist ivuxolimab. The V gene is TRBV5-8, the J gene TRBJ1-5; a weak D match, TRBD1 (5 bases). This sequence originates from an adult with an advanced solid tumor such as melanoma, head and neck, liver or kidney cancer. CDR3 region: CASSTKGTGGNQPQHF. The CDR3 DNA reads TGTGCCAGCAGCACAAAGGGGACCGGTGGCAATCAGCCCCAGCATTTT.